The rows below give T cell receptor beta chains drawn from one sample of a study of shared clonotypes between healthy human individuals. Repertoires were generated with immunoSEQ multiplex PCR, while TCRdb's copy carries only in-frame clones and drops some. The data contain 1 million to 1.3 million clones, 70% to 80% of them singletons. Source material: memory CD4+ T cells from PBMCs. These receptors were obtained from a man between 18 and 35 years old in good health. Some clones in this sample may be carry-over from other donors' samples. Both conserved end residues are part of each CDR3. A D gene is named only where the DNA matches it firmly. Some rows have no size entry. The others give once, few or many, or a class for an expanded clone.

j_gene	abundance	v_gene	d_gene	CDR3nt	CDR3aa
TRBJ2-5	.	TRBV2	TRBD2	TGTGCCAGCGGACTAGCGGGAGGGCCCGAGGAGACCCAGTACTTC	CASGLAGGPEETQYF
TRBJ1-2	.	TRBV14	.	TGTGCCAGCAGCCGAATAGTCCCCTTGAGCGGCTACACCTTC	CASSRIVPLSGYTF
TRBJ1-2	.	TRBV14	.	TGTGCCAGCAGCCTTTTGGACTCCGCCTATGGCTACACCTTC	CASSLLDSAYGYTF
TRBJ2-2	.	TRBV5-1	TRBD2	TGCGCCAACTCCCACCAGCGGGAGACCGGGGAGCTGTTTTTT	CANSHQRETGELFF
TRBJ1-2	.	TRBV27	TRBD1	TGTGCCAGCAGTTTTCTACCAGGGGGGAACTATGGCTACACCTTC	CASSFLPGGNYGYTF
TRBJ2-5	.	TRBV19	.	TGTGCCAGTAGGGCAGGCTTTAGGAGGGAGGGGGGAGAGACCCAGTACTTC	CASRAGFRREGGETQYF
TRBJ2-1	.	TRBV2	.	TGTGCCAGCAGTGGCACAGTCGGCGAGCAGTTCTTC	CASSGTVGEQFF
TRBJ2-3	.	TRBV5-1	.	TGCGCCAGCAGCCCTTATGGCCCGGGAGCAGATACGCAGTATTTT	CASSPYGPGADTQYF
TRBJ2-7	.	TRBV4-3	TRBD1	TGCGCCAGCAGCCCGCGACAGGGGGCCGGCGAGCAGTACTTC	CASSPRQGAGEQYF
TRBJ2-7	.	TRBV28	.	TGTGCCAGCAGTTTAGTGTCAACGGCCCGCGGCGAGCAGTACTTC	CASSLVSTARGEQYF
TRBJ2-5	.	TRBV28	TRBD1	TGTGCCAGCAGTTTCAGTACAGGGGGCCGTCAAGAGACCCAGTACTTC	CASSFSTGGRQETQYF
TRBJ1-2	.	TRBV7-9	.	TGTGCCAGCAGCTTAACGGTCGCGTGGGGCTACACCTTC	CASSLTVAWGYTF
TRBJ2-5	.	TRBV10-2	TRBD2	TGCGCCAGCAGTGAGGGACTAGCGGGAGGGGAGACCCAGTACTTC	CASSEGLAGGETQYF
TRBJ2-3	.	TRBV6-5	.	TGTGCCAGCAGCTCGAGCACCCACGCGTCAGATACGCAGTATTTT	CASSSSTHASDTQYF
TRBJ2-7	.	TRBV7-2	TRBD1	TGTGCCAGCAGCTCATACAGGGGCAACTACGAGCAGTACTTC	CASSSYRGNYEQYF
TRBJ2-3	few	TRBV7-2	TRBD2	TGTGCCAGCAGCCTAGGCCTTAGCGGGAGCACAGATACGCAGTATTTT	CASSLGLSGSTDTQYF
TRBJ2-7	.	TRBV7-9	.	TGTGCCAGCAGCTTTGGACCTCCCTACGAGCAGTACTTC	CASSFGPPYEQYF
TRBJ1-2	.	TRBV28	.	TGTGCCAGCAGTTTCGGTCAGCCACCTAACTATGGCTACACCTTC	CASSFGQPPNYGYTF
TRBJ1-1	many	TRBV28	.	TGTGCCAGCAGTTCAGGACAGCTGAACACTGAAGCTTTCTTT	CASSSGQLNTEAFF
TRBJ1-2	.	TRBV7-9	.	TGTGCCAGCAGCAATTCCCCGACCTTTGGGAATAACTATGGCTACACCTTC	CASSNSPTFGNNYGYTF
TRBJ1-2	many	TRBV5-1	TRBD1	TGCGCCAGCAGCCCCAGGACAGGGGCAGGCAACTATGGCTACACCTTC	CASSPRTGAGNYGYTF
TRBJ2-7	.	TRBV10-3	.	TGTGCCATCAGTGAGTCAGGTGCGGAGGACGAGCAGTACTTC	CAISESGAEDEQYF
TRBJ2-2	.	TRBV7-8	TRBD1	TGTGCCAGCAGCTTAGTTGGGGTGGCAGGGGGCAACACCGGGGAGCTGTTTTTT	CASSLVGVAGGNTGELFF
TRBJ2-6	.	TRBV6-5	.	TGTGCCAGCAGGAAGAACTCTGGGGCCAACGTCCTGACTTTC	CASRKNSGANVLTF
TRBJ1-4	.	TRBV29-1	.	TGCAGCGTTGTGGGGGCAGATGAAAAACTGTTTTTT	CSVVGADEKLFF
TRBJ2-2	.	TRBV5-1	TRBD2	TGCGCCAGCAGCTTAGGGACTAGCGCCACCGGGGAGCTGTTTTTT	CASSLGTSATGELFF